The rows below give T cell receptor beta chains drawn from one sample of a study of control samples from healthy donors and cancer patients. Profiled with immunoSEQ multiplex PCR; TCRdb holds only in-frame clones, not every one. The table records about 130,000 clones, about 88% of them present only once. The specimen sequenced was blood. The receptors were gathered from a man younger than 35 in good health. Each CDR3 is given with its conserved first and last residue. The D gene is left open where the match is weak. Clone size is shown for a subset of rows, as once, few, many or a class of expanded clone.

J	size	length	V	D	CDR3	DNA
TRBJ1-2	NA	16	TRBV7-6	NA	CASSSRGGQGYYGYTF	TGTGCCAGCAGTTCCCGGGGGGGGCAGGGGTACTATGGCTACACCTTC
TRBJ1-5	few	14	TRBV6-5	NA	CASRTYDSNQPQHF	TGTGCCAGCAGGACTTATGATAGCAATCAGCCCCAGCATTTT
TRBJ2-1	NA	15	TRBV27	NA	CASSFRVRIYNEQFF	TGTGCCAGCAGTTTCAGGGTAAGGATATACAATGAGCAGTTCTTC
TRBJ1-2	NA	14	TRBV5-4	NA	CASSDEAGTSAGTF	TGTGCCAGCAGCGACGAAGCCGGGACCTCAGCGGGTACCTTC
TRBJ2-2	NA	13	TRBV30	NA	CAWRAVAAGELFF	TGTGCCTGGAGGGCAGTCGCGGCCGGGGAGCTGTTTTTT
TRBJ1-4	few	19	TRBV4-1	TRBD1	CASSQLKPGQKTTNEKLFF	TGCGCCAGCAGCCAACTTAAGCCGGGACAGAAGACAACTAATGAAAAACTGTTTTTT
TRBJ1-4	NA	13	TRBV2	NA	CASKYGTNEKLFF	TGTGCCAGCAAGTACGGAACTAATGAAAAACTGTTTTTT
TRBJ1-2	NA	14	TRBV20-1	TRBD1	CSASPQGVNYGYTF	TGCAGTGCTAGTCCGCAGGGGGTTAACTATGGCTACACCTTC
TRBJ1-2	NA	12	TRBV10-3	NA	CAISDSDGSYTF	TGTGCCATCAGTGACTCTGACGGGAGCTACACCTTC
TRBJ2-1	once	13	TRBV5-1	NA	CASVKDSRNEQFF	TGCGCCAGCGTAAAAGACTCCCGCAATGAGCAGTTCTTC
TRBJ2-1	NA	15	TRBV11-2	NA	CASREPGTGYNEQFF	TGTGCCAGCAGAGAACCCGGGACGGGTTACAATGAGCAGTTCTTC
TRBJ2-7	once	14	TRBV19	NA	CASSITQGGTEQYF	TGTGCCAGTAGTATAACACAGGGAGGGACCGAGCAGTACTTC
TRBJ2-1	NA	16	TRBV7-8	TRBD2	CASSFRRLAENNEQFF	TGTGCCAGCAGCTTCCGGAGACTAGCGGAAAACAATGAGCAGTTCTTC
TRBJ2-1	NA	14	TRBV9	NA	CASSVGGGYNEQFF	TGTGCCAGCAGCGTAGGAGGGGGGTACAATGAGCAGTTCTTC
TRBJ2-3	NA	16	TRBV4-3	TRBD1	CASSQGGQGRTDTQYF	TGCGCCAGCAGCCAAGGGGGACAGGGCCGCACAGATACGCAGTATTTT
TRBJ2-7	NA	12	TRBV29-1	TRBD1	CSVKGRGYEQYF	TGCAGCGTTAAGGGCAGGGGGTACGAGCAGTACTTC
TRBJ2-5	NA	15	TRBV7-9	NA	CASSLGDQYQETQYF	TGTGCCAGCAGCTTAGGGGATCAGTACCAAGAGACCCAGTACTTC
TRBJ1-2	NA	14	TRBV18	NA	CASSPGWETDGYTF	TGTGCCAGCTCACCCGGGTGGGAAACGGATGGCTACACCTTC
TRBJ2-1	NA	17	TRBV6-1	TRBD2	CASSEITSGTLYNEQFF	TGTGCCAGCAGTGAAATTACTAGCGGGACTTTATACAATGAGCAGTTCTTC
TRBJ1-3	NA	13	TRBV29-1	TRBD1	CSVERDSGNTIYF	TGCAGCGTTGAAAGGGACAGTGGAAACACCATATATTTT
TRBJ2-2	NA	17	TRBV7-3	TRBD2	CASGENVRLAGTGELFF	TGTGCCAGCGGGGAGAACGTGAGGCTAGCGGGAACCGGGGAGCTGTTTTTT
TRBJ2-3	NA	17	TRBV2	TRBD1	CASRLTPGQGATDTQYF	TGTGCCAGCAGACTTACCCCGGGACAGGGAGCAACAGATACGCAGTATTTT
TRBJ2-4	once	15	TRBV7-2	NA	CASSLGSAAKNIQYF	TGTGCCAGCAGCTTAGGGTCCGCGGCCAAAAACATTCAGTACTTC
TRBJ2-3	NA	16	TRBV4-2	TRBD2	CASSQLGGSNTDTQYF	TGTGCCAGCAGCCAACTTGGCGGGAGCAACACAGATACGCAGTATTTT
TRBJ1-2	NA	13	TRBV30	TRBD1	CAWQQGANYGYTF	TGTGCCTGGCAACAGGGGGCTAACTATGGCTACACCTTC
TRBJ2-5	once	13	TRBV6-5	TRBD1	CASSRQGQETQYF	TGTGCCAGCAGTCGACAGGGACAGGAGACCCAGTACTTC
TRBJ1-4	NA	14	TRBV7-2	TRBD1	CASRQTGGNEKLFF	TGTGCCAGCAGACAAACAGGGGGAAACGAAAAACTGTTTTTT
TRBJ1-1	NA	15	TRBV18	TRBD1	CASSPGQGVYTEAFF	TGTGCCAGCTCACCCGGACAGGGGGTGTACACTGAAGCTTTCTTT
TRBJ2-7	NA	14	TRBV5-1	NA	CASSLLDLNYEQYF	TGCGCCAGCAGTTTACTAGACTTGAACTACGAGCAGTACTTC
TRBJ1-6	few	16	TRBV6-5	TRBD1	CASSYRDSRLNSPLHF	TGTGCCAGCAGTTACCGGGACAGCCGACTTAATTCACCCCTCCACTTT
TRBJ2-3	NA	14	TRBV6-2/TRBV6-3	NA	CASSYSEGADTQYF	TGTGCCAGCAGTTACTCGGAAGGCGCAGATACGCAGTATTTT
TRBJ1-5	once	15	TRBV5-8	TRBD1	CASSSGQVSNQPQHF	TGTGCCAGCAGCTCGGGACAGGTTAGCAATCAGCCCCAGCATTTT
TRBJ1-1	NA	11	TRBV6-5	NA	CASGLGTEAFF	TGTGCCAGCGGGTTGGGGACTGAAGCTTTCTTT
TRBJ2-3	NA	11	TRBV14	NA	CASSLKDTQYF	TGTGCCAGCAGCCTGAAAGATACGCAGTATTTT
TRBJ2-5	NA	16	TRBV28	NA	CASSFSGDGSEETQYF	TGTGCCAGCAGTTTTAGTGGGGATGGGTCCGAAGAGACCCAGTACTTC
TRBJ1-1	NA	13	TRBV6-5	TRBD1	CASSTRDRHQAFF	TGTGCCAGCAGTACCCGGGACAGACATCAAGCTTTCTTT
TRBJ2-1	NA	12	TRBV30	NA	CAWSSTLNEQFF	TGTGCCTGGAGTTCAACCTTAAATGAGCAGTTCTTC
TRBJ1-2	NA	11	TRBV20-1	NA	CSADFRDGYTF	TGCAGTGCTGATTTCAGGGATGGCTACACCTTC
TRBJ2-3	once	15	TRBV5-6	NA	CASSLEGVPTDTQYF	TGTGCCAGCAGCTTGGAAGGGGTACCCACAGATACGCAGTATTTT
TRBJ1-1	few	14	TRBV2	NA	CASSVRQVNTEAFF	TGTGCCAGCAGTGTTCGACAGGTGAACACTGAAGCTTTCTTT
TRBJ2-3	NA	15	TRBV5-1	NA	CASSLGGTSTDTQYF	TGCGCCAGCAGCTTAGGCGGGACCAGCACAGATACGCAGTATTTT
TRBJ1-3	NA	14	TRBV9	TRBD1	CASSGQGAGNTIYF	TGTGCCAGCAGCGGACAGGGTGCTGGAAACACCATATATTTT
TRBJ1-6	NA	16	TRBV30	NA	CAWSTKRPSGNSPLHF	TGTGCCTGGAGTACGAAGAGACCGTCGGGGAATTCACCCCTCCACTTT
TRBJ1-2	NA	14	TRBV5-1	TRBD1	CASSPRGNIGGYTF	TGCGCCAGCAGCCCCAGGGGGAACATCGGTGGCTACACCTTC
TRBJ1-2	NA	12	TRBV15	NA	CATNRAGKGYTF	TGTGCCACCAATCGGGCGGGGAAAGGCTACACCTTC
TRBJ2-2	NA	12	TRBV5-1	NA	CASSLGERELFF	TGCGCCAGCAGCTTGGGAGAACGAGAGCTGTTTTTT
TRBJ2-7	NA	19	TRBV27	NA	CASSLSSTFIRRETYEQYF	TGTGCCAGCAGTTTATCCTCAACCTTCATCAGACGGGAAACCTACGAGCAGTACTTC
TRBJ1-1	once	14	TRBV2	NA	CASSGRGGTTEAFF	TGTGCCAGCAGTGGACGGGGGGGTACGACTGAAGCTTTCTTT